This T cell receptor beta chain came from a study of technical replicates of blood from several donors. Germline V gene lookup returns CDR1 MGHRA and CDR2 YSYEKL. The CDR3 has 15 residues. Trimming removed 0 bases at V and 4 bases at J, with 9 bases between. Produced via immunoSEQ multiplex PCR; TCRdb's table is partial and in-frame only. The sample yields 72,000 or so clones, about 92% seen once. The specimen was T cells isolated from PBMCs. This chain joins TRBV4-1 and TRBJ1-4; D is undetermined. This receptor was identified in a human donor in good health. DNA of the CDR3: TGCGCCAGCAGCCAAGATCTGGACTATAATGAAAAACTGTTTTTT. Translation: CASSQDLDYNEKLFF.